These T cell receptor beta chains were read from a single sample in a study of CD8+CD57+ T cells in acquired aplastic anemia. MiXCR was run by TCRdb on the reads, yielding one entry per CDR3 protein. This sample has 150,000 to 200,000 distinct CDR3 sequences, with around 40% found just once. The sequenced sample was sorted CD4+, CD8+, or CD8+CD57+ T cells (not recorded which) from PBMCs. All receptors come from a human donor in good health. The CDR3 runs from the conserved cysteine through the conserved F or W. The D gene is left open where the match is weak. Some rows have no size entry. The others give once, few or many, or a class for an expanded clone.

v_call,j_call,clone_size,d_call,cdr3_length,cdr3_aa,cdr3_nt
TRBV3-1,TRBJ2-7,few,TRBD1,14,CASSSRQGAGEQYF,TGTGCCAGCAGCTCTCGACAGGGGGCTGGAGAGCAGTACTTC
TRBV10-3,TRBJ2-7,-,-,15,CASGSGSASTYEQYF,TGTGCCTCAGGCTCAGGGAGCGCCTCTACCTACGAGCAGTACTTC
TRBV7-3,TRBJ2-1,-,TRBD1,15,CASSSGQGVHNEQFF,TGTGCCAGCAGCTCCGGACAGGGAGTACACAATGAGCAGTTCTTC
TRBV6-1,TRBJ1-2,few,TRBD1,13,CFQGGGPNYGYTF,TGTTTCCAGGGGGGGGGGCCTAACTATGGCTACACCTTC
TRBV29-1,TRBJ2-5,few,TRBD1,14,CSVSLPGGQETQYF,TGCAGCGTGTCCCTCCCAGGGGGTCAAGAGACCCAGTACTTC
TRBV2,TRBJ1-4,-,-,12,CASITEPEKLFF,TGTGCCAGCATTACAGAGCCTGAAAAACTGTTTTTT
TRBV19,TRBJ2-1,-,-,13,CASSASSYNEQFF,TGTGCCAGTAGCGCGAGCTCCTACAATGAGCAGTTCTTC
TRBV24-1,TRBJ2-3,-,-,16,CATSDLSLGSTDTQYF,TGTGCCACCAGTGATTTGTCGCTGGGAAGCACAGATACGCAGTATTTT
TRBV7-2,TRBJ2-7,-,-,13,CASSARDGYEQYF,TGTGCCAGCAGCGCTCGGGACGGCTACGAGCAGTACTTC
TRBV7-2,TRBJ1-1,-,-,14,CASSVRASAYEAFF,TGTGCCAGCAGCGTCAGGGCTTCCGCTTATGAAGCTTTCTTT
TRBV14,TRBJ1-6,many,-,16,CASSQSGRAYNSPLHF,TGTGCCAGCAGCCAAAGTGGCAGGGCTTATAATTCACCCCTCCACTTT
TRBV3-1,TRBJ2-5,-,TRBD2,17,CTSSPPLGYSSGNTQYF,TGTACCAGCAGCCCCCCTTTGGGTTATTCTAGCGGGAACACCCAGTACTTC
TRBV7-9,TRBJ2-7,-,-,12,CASSLWGAEQYF,TGTGCCAGCAGCTTATGGGGGGCCGAGCAGTACTTC
TRBV10-3,TRBJ1-1,-,-,15,CAISARAGVGAEAFF,TGTGCCATCAGTGCTAGAGCGGGCGTGGGGGCTGAAGCTTTCTTT
TRBV5-1,TRBJ1-4,-,TRBD1,15,CASRRTGLTNEKLFF,TGCGCCAGCAGAAGGACAGGCTTAACTAATGAAAAACTGTTTTTT
TRBV12-3/TRBV12-4,TRBJ1-4,many,-,17,CASSFGLADATNEKLFF,TGTGCCAGCAGTTTCGGCCTTGCGGACGCCACTAATGAAAAACTGTTTTTT
TRBV15,TRBJ1-6,-,TRBD1,15,CATSSRTGNNSPLHF,TGTGCCACCAGCTCCCGGACAGGAAATAATTCACCCCTCCACTTT
TRBV12-3/TRBV12-4,TRBJ2-7,many,TRBD2,15,CASSLGRREDYEQYF,TGTGCCAGCAGTTTAGGTCGGCGGGAGGACTACGAGCAGTACTTC
TRBV25-1,TRBJ2-7,-,TRBD1,12,CASGQGAYEQYF,TGTGCCAGCGGACAGGGGGCCTACGAGCAGTACTTC
TRBV19,TRBJ1-2,-,-,12,CASSPNNYGYTF,TGTGCCAGTAGTCCGAACAACTATGGCTACACCTTC
TRBV24-1,TRBJ2-3,few,-,17,CATSDSWIDTFTDTQYF,TGTGCCACCAGTGATTCCTGGATTGACACCTTCACAGATACGCAGTATTTT
TRBV12-3/TRBV12-4,TRBJ2-3,-,TRBD2,18,CASSGLAGNPYGTDTQYF,TGTGCCAGCAGCGGACTAGCGGGAAATCCATACGGCACAGATACGCAGTATTTT
TRBV7-6,TRBJ2-1,-,TRBD2,16,CASSTILAGYNNEQFF,TGTGCCAGCAGCACAATTCTAGCGGGGTATAACAATGAGCAGTTCTTC
TRBV18,TRBJ1-5,-,-,14,CASSPTEINQPQHF,TGTGCCAGCTCCCCTACAGAGATAAATCAGCCCCAGCATTTT
TRBV7-9,TRBJ1-4,-,-,13,CANSGPTNEKLFF,TGTGCCAACAGCGGGCCTACTAATGAAAAACTGTTTTTT
TRBV12-3/TRBV12-4,TRBJ1-6,many,-,15,CASSFRGVVFGALHF,TGTGCCAGCAGTTTCCGAGGGGTTGTATTCGGGGCCCTCCACTTT
TRBV3-1,TRBJ2-1,few,TRBD2,15,CASSQGLADSNEQFF,TGTGCCAGCAGCCAAGGACTAGCGGACTCAAATGAGCAGTTCTTC
TRBV24-1,TRBJ2-5,-,TRBD2,12,CATKWGGETQYF,TGTGCCACCAAGTGGGGGGGGGAGACCCAGTACTTC
TRBV24-1,TRBJ2-7,-,-,12,CATGIRGYEQYF,TGTGCCACAGGGATTCGGGGTTACGAGCAGTACTTC
TRBV18,TRBJ2-7,-,TRBD1,13,CASSPRDRGEQYF,TGTGCCAGCTCACCGAGGGACAGGGGCGAGCAGTACTTC
TRBV2,TRBJ1-1,once,TRBD1,14,CARIATGANTEAFF,TGTGCCAGAATTGCGACAGGGGCGAACACTGAAGCCTTCTTT
TRBV7-3,TRBJ1-2,-,TRBD1,14,CASSRGTGGSGYTF,TGTGCCAGCAGCCGTGGGACAGGGGGCTCAGGCTACACCTTC
TRBV10-3,TRBJ2-5,few,-,11,CAISAQETQYF,TGTGCCATCAGTGCACAAGAGACCCAGTACTTC
TRBV20-1,TRBJ1-6,-,-,16,CSAILGGSSYNSPLHF,TGCAGTGCTATTCTGGGGGGGAGCTCCTATAATTCACCCCTCCACTTT
TRBV5-4,TRBJ1-5,many,-,14,CASSPAPSNQPQHF,TGTGCCAGCAGCCCAGCCCCATCGAATCAGCCCCAGCATTTT
TRBV7-6,TRBJ2-7,-,TRBD1,14,CASSLGQGTGEQYF,TGTGCCAGCAGCCTAGGACAGGGTACGGGCGAGCAGTACTTC
TRBV5-1,TRBJ2-1,-,-,13,CASSLELSNEQFF,TGCGCCAGCAGCTTGGAGCTCTCTAATGAGCAGTTCTTC
TRBV16,TRBJ2-7,-,TRBD1,16,CASSQTRQGATYEQYF,TGTGCCAGCAGCCAAACAAGACAGGGTGCGACCTACGAGCAGTACTTC
TRBV7-6,TRBJ2-6,-,-,13,CASSAAGANVLTF,TGTGCCAGCAGCGCAGCTGGGGCCAACGTCCTGACTTTC
TRBV29-1,TRBJ2-1,many,TRBD2,16,CSVGTPLAGPYNEQFF,TGCAGCGTTGGAACCCCGCTAGCGGGCCCCTACAATGAGCAGTTCTTC
TRBV7-2,TRBJ2-5,-,TRBD2,16,CASSLVAAGGGETQYF,TGTGCCAGCAGCTTAGTAGCAGCGGGGGGTGGAGAGACCCAGTACTTC
TRBV5-4,TRBJ2-6,many,-,17,CASSLAPGGSGANVLTF,TGTGCCAGCAGCTTGGCCCCTGGTGGTTCTGGGGCCAACGTCCTGACTTTC
TRBV7-2,TRBJ2-1,many,-,16,CASIYSGAAPYNEQFF,TGTGCCAGCATTTATTCTGGAGCCGCCCCCTACAATGAGCAGTTCTTC
TRBV2,TRBJ2-7,-,-,17,CASSEGQVLSSSYEQYF,TGTGCCAGCAGTGAGGGGCAAGTCCTATCAAGCTCCTACGAGCAGTACTTC
TRBV5-1,TRBJ2-7,-,-,17,CASSLDRGTIPPYEQYF,TGCGCCAGCAGCTTGGATAGGGGGACTATACCACCCTACGAGCAGTACTTC
TRBV9,TRBJ1-6,many,-,16,CASSPFGGGGNSPLHF,TGTGCCAGCAGCCCCTTCGGAGGGGGAGGAAATTCACCCCTCCACTTT
TRBV2,TRBJ2-2,-,-,13,CASSGTGTGELFF,TGTGCCAGCAGCGGGACCGGCACCGGGGAGCTGTTTTTT
TRBV11-2,TRBJ2-1,-,TRBD2,18,CASSFPTSGSDSYNEQFF,TGTGCCAGCAGCTTTCCGACTAGCGGGAGTGATTCCTACAATGAGCAGTTCTTC
TRBV12-3/TRBV12-4,TRBJ2-1,-,TRBD2,15,CASSSTSGIGGEQFF,TGTGCCAGCAGTTCTACTAGCGGGATAGGAGGGGAGCAGTTCTTC
TRBV25-1,TRBJ2-2,few,TRBD1,14,CASRRTGDAGELFF,TGTGCCAGCAGAAGGACAGGGGATGCCGGGGAGCTGTTTTTT
TRBV20-1,TRBJ2-3,-,TRBD2,15,CSARVNSGGADTQYF,TGCAGTGCTAGAGTTAATAGCGGGGGTGCAGATACGCAGTATTTT
TRBV5-1,TRBJ1-2,many,-,14,CASSLGEPTYGYTF,TGCGCCAGCAGCTTGGGGGAACCGACCTATGGCTACACCTTC